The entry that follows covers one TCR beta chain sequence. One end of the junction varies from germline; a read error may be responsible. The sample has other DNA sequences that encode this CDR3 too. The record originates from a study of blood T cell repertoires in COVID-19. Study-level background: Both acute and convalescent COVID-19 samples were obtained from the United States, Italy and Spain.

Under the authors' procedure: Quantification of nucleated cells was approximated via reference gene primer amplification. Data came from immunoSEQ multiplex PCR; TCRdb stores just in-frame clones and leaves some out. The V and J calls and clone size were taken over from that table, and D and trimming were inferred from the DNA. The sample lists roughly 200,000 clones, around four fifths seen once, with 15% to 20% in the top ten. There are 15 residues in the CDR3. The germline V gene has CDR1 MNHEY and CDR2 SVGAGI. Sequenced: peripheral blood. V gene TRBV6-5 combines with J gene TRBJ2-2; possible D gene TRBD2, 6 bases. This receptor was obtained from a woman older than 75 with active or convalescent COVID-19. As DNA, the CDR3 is TGTGCCAGCAGTTCGCGTCTAGCGAACACCGGAGAGCTGTTTTTT. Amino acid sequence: CASSSRLANTGELFF.